This T cell receptor (beta chain) was sequenced in a study of T cell responses to AZD1222 COVID-19 vaccine. Study-wide points: Repertoires were obtained solely post-peak T cell response. Just a handful of people given AZD1222 tested seropositive at baseline. Nearly half of spike-specific TCRs reportedly target variant regions that are unmutated in the B.1.351 and B.1.1.7 variants.

V was cut by 4 bases and J by 5 bases, with 24 bases left in between. The CDR3 runs 18 residues. From germline, CDR1 is SGHDT and CDR2 YYEEEE. A note on this clone: Its cognate antigen is unknown.

Profiled with immunoSEQ multiplex PCR; TCRdb holds only in-frame clones, not every one. The table has 150,000 to 180,000 clones, roughly 90% seen once; the top ten hold 1.5%. This sequence was found in an adult who received the AZD1222 COVID-19 vaccine. This chain links TRBV5-6 with TRBJ2-2; D may be TRBD1 (6 bases). The sequencing here drew on peripheral blood, taken 28 days after the second AZD1222 dose. The CDR3: CASSDQLRQAPRTGELFF. In nucleotides, the CDR3 is TGTGCCAGCAGCGATCAACTAAGACAGGCTCCTCGAACCGGGGAGCTGTTTTTT.